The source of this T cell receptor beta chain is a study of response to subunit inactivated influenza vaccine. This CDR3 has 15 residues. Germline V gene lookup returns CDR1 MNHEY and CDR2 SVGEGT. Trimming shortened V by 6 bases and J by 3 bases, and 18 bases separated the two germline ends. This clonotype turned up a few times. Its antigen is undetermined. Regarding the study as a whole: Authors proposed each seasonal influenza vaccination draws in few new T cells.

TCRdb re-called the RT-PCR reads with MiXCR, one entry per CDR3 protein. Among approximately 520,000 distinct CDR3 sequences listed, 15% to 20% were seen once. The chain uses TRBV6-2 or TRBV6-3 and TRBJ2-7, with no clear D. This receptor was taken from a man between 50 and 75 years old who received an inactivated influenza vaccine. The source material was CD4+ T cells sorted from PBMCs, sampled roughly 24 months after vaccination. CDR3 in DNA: TGTGCCAGCAGCTCTAGTCGGCTGGGCCTCTACGAGCAGTACTTC. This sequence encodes CASSSSRLGLYEQYF.